This TCR beta chain was identified during a study of T cells after yellow fever vaccination. Study background: Fractions of limited cellularity were prepared by means of SMART-Seq v4 Ultra Low Input. Study-level points and caveats: Researchers report a weaker secondary response that nonetheless peaked faster, day 5 versus 15. In post-booster samples, most primary-vaccination clones reappeared (just under 98% CD4, 75% to 90% CD8).

A 5'RACE template-switching step, the method used to make TCR cDNA, added a universal primer site and UMIs. TCRdb passed the 5' RACE reads through MiXCR, listing each CDR3 protein once. The sample gives around 590,000 distinct CDR3 sequences, about 12% of which show up once; under 15% is in the top ten. As regards this clonotype: Its specificity is not known.

The V gene lost 7 bases and the J gene lost 4 bases, with 13 bases spanning the gap. This CDR3 has 13 amino acids. Per germline, CDR1 MNHEY and CDR2 SVGEGT. The sequence was obtained from a man younger than 40 who received the YFV17D yellow fever vaccine. The rearrangement uses TRBV6-2 or TRBV6-3 and TRBJ2-5; TRBD2 might be the D (6 bases). This sample comprised PBMCs, obtained on the day of the yellow fever booster vaccination. The CDR3 DNA sequence: TGTGCCAGCACCCGGACGGGACTAGAGACCCAGTACTTC. It encodes CASTRTGLETQYF.